These T cell receptor beta chains were read from a single sample in a study of chemoradiotherapy in HPV16-positive cancers. Only in-frame clones appear in the TCRdb table, and some are missing; sequencing was by immunoSEQ multiplex PCR. The sample carries some 70,000 clones, about nine tenths recorded once. The material sequenced was blood, taken from a patient who underwent chemoradiotherapy. These receptors all come from a human donor with HPV-associated anogenital cancer. CDR3s include the opening cysteine and the closing phenylalanine or tryptophan. A D gene is named only where the DNA matches it firmly. Expanded clones are given a class, and other clones once, few, many or no size at all.

D: -
V: TRBV5-6
J: TRBJ1-4
size: few
DNA: TGTGCCAGCAGCTTGGAAGGGGTCGGCGGACTGTTTTTT
CDR3: CASSLEGVGGLFF

D: TRBD1
V: TRBV15
J: TRBJ2-2
size: -
DNA: TGTGCCACCAGCACGAACAGGGGGCTAGGGGAGCTGTTTTTT
CDR3: CATSTNRGLGELFF

D: -
V: TRBV14
J: TRBJ2-7
size: -
DNA: TGTGCCAGCAGCCAAGGTTGGCGAAGGTCCTACGAGCAGTACTTC
CDR3: CASSQGWRRSYEQYF

D: -
V: TRBV11-2
J: TRBJ2-1
size: -
DNA: TGTGCCAGCAGCCGCCTGGGCGGGGAGCAGTTCTTC
CDR3: CASSRLGGEQFF

D: TRBD1
V: TRBV28
J: TRBJ2-1
size: -
DNA: TGTGCCAGCAGTCGTTCAGGGGGCTATAGGTCCTACAATGAGCAGTTCTTC
CDR3: CASSRSGGYRSYNEQFF

D: -
V: TRBV25-1
J: TRBJ2-4
size: -
DNA: TGTGCCAGCAGTGGTCCGACTCTAAACATTCAGTACTTC
CDR3: CASSGPTLNIQYF

D: -
V: TRBV19
J: TRBJ1-1
size: once
DNA: TGTGCCAGTAGTATGGGAGTTTTGGGGGTAGGCAACACTGAAGCTTTCTTT
CDR3: CASSMGVLGVGNTEAFF

D: -
V: TRBV5-1
J: TRBJ1-2
size: -
DNA: TGCGCCAGCAGTCTCGACAGAGGGTATGGCTACACCTTC
CDR3: CASSLDRGYGYTF

D: -
V: TRBV6-5
J: TRBJ2-7
size: -
DNA: TGTGCCAGCAGGGGGGGCTACGAGCAGTACTTC
CDR3: CASRGGYEQYF

D: -
V: TRBV4-2
J: TRBJ2-7
size: -
DNA: TGTGCCAGCAGCTCGTTTTCGCGCGGGGCCGCCTACGAGCAGTACTTC
CDR3: CASSSFSRGAAYEQYF

D: -
V: TRBV27
J: TRBJ1-4
size: -
DNA: TGTGCCAGCAGGGATTTGGGGGGGAGCGAAAAACTGTTTTTT
CDR3: CASRDLGGSEKLFF

D: -
V: TRBV20-1
J: TRBJ2-7
size: -
DNA: TGCAGTGCTAGTCGGGGGGCCCAGTACTTC
CDR3: CSASRGAQYF

D: TRBD1
V: TRBV10-2
J: TRBJ2-2
size: -
DNA: TGCGCCAGCAGGGCCGGGACAGGCACCGGGGAGCTGTTTTTT
CDR3: CASRAGTGTGELFF

D: -
V: TRBV2
J: TRBJ2-1
size: -
DNA: TGTGCCAGCAGTGGGTGGGAGACAACCTACAATGAGCAGTTCTTC
CDR3: CASSGWETTYNEQFF

D: TRBD2
V: TRBV11-2
J: TRBJ2-2
size: -
DNA: TGTGCCAGCAGCCGAACTAGCGGAAACACCGGGGAGCTGTTTTTT
CDR3: CASSRTSGNTGELFF

D: TRBD2
V: TRBV5-6
J: TRBJ2-7
size: -
DNA: TGTGCCAGCAGCTTGCAGTGGCGGGAGTATATTTCCTACGAGCAGTACTTC
CDR3: CASSLQWREYISYEQYF

D: -
V: TRBV7-9
J: TRBJ1-2
size: -
DNA: TGTGCCAGCAGTGGAGCGGGCACGACCTATGGCTACACCTTC
CDR3: CASSGAGTTYGYTF

D: -
V: TRBV7-2
J: TRBJ2-3
size: -
DNA: TGTGCCAGCAGGTCGGCGGGGGCCACAGATACGCAGTATTTT
CDR3: CASRSAGATDTQYF

D: -
V: TRBV7-9
J: TRBJ2-1
size: -
DNA: TGTGCCAGCAGCAAGGGACAAAAACTCTACTCCTACAATGAGCAGTTCTTC
CDR3: CASSKGQKLYSYNEQFF

D: -
V: TRBV2
J: TRBJ2-7
size: -
DNA: TGTGCCAGCAACGCGGAGGGTCCCTACGAGCAGTACTTC
CDR3: CASNAEGPYEQYF

D: -
V: TRBV14
J: TRBJ1-2
size: -
DNA: TGTGCCAGCAGCCAAAGTCGGATCGGGGGAGGCAGGAACTATGGCTACACCTTC
CDR3: CASSQSRIGGGRNYGYTF

D: -
V: TRBV9
J: TRBJ2-5
size: -
DNA: TGTGCCAGCAGCGTAGGTTTGGGTCGGGAGACCCAGTACTTC
CDR3: CASSVGLGRETQYF

D: TRBD2
V: TRBV28
J: TRBJ2-7
size: -
DNA: TGTGCCAGCAGTCCACGGGGGGGCATCTCCTACGAGCAGTACTTC
CDR3: CASSPRGGISYEQYF

D: -
V: TRBV6-5
J: TRBJ2-5
size: -
DNA: TGTGCCAGCAGTTTCGCCAGACAGCTACAAGAGACCCAGTACTTC
CDR3: CASSFARQLQETQYF

D: -
V: TRBV7-6
J: TRBJ1-3
size: -
DNA: TGTGCCAGCACCACCGGGGCCGTTTACTCTGGAAACACCATATATTTT
CDR3: CASTTGAVYSGNTIYF

D: TRBD1
V: TRBV15
J: TRBJ2-2
size: -
DNA: TGTGCCACCAGCATAAGGACAGGGAACACCGGGGAGCTGTTTTTT
CDR3: CATSIRTGNTGELFF

D: -
V: TRBV27
J: TRBJ1-4
size: -
DNA: TGTGCCAGCAGGTGGGCCTCGGGTGAAAAACTGTTTTTT
CDR3: CASRWASGEKLFF

D: -
V: TRBV5-6
J: TRBJ1-1
size: few
DNA: TGTGCCAGCAGCTTGGGGGTTTGGCGGGGCCCGAACACTGAAGCTTTCTTT
CDR3: CASSLGVWRGPNTEAFF

D: TRBD2
V: TRBV29-1
J: TRBJ2-5
size: -
DNA: TGCAGCATTGGGGGAGGGGCTCTGGGAGAGACCCAGTACTTC
CDR3: CSIGGGALGETQYF

D: -
V: TRBV23-1
J: TRBJ2-7
size: -
DNA: TGCGCCAGCAGTCACCCGGGTTTTAAGAAAACCTACGAGCAGTACTTC
CDR3: CASSHPGFKKTYEQYF

D: TRBD2
V: TRBV14
J: TRBJ2-1
size: -
DNA: TGTGCCAGCAGCCCAGGGACTAGCGGGAGCTTTGGTGAGCAGTTCTTC
CDR3: CASSPGTSGSFGEQFF

D: -
V: TRBV20-1
J: TRBJ2-5
size: -
DNA: TGCAGTGCGTCACATTGGGAGACCCAGTACTTC
CDR3: CSASHWETQYF

D: -
V: TRBV2
J: TRBJ1-1
size: -
DNA: TGTGCCAGCAGTGAATCGTTGAGGAACACTGAAGCTTTCTTT
CDR3: CASSESLRNTEAFF

D: -
V: TRBV7-9
J: TRBJ2-3
size: few
DNA: TGTGCCAGCAGCCTCTTGTTGGGGGAGGCGCAGTATTTT
CDR3: CASSLLLGEAQYF

D: -
V: TRBV7-2
J: TRBJ1-2
size: -
DNA: TGTGCCAGCAGCTTCCGCGGTTATGGCTACACCTTC
CDR3: CASSFRGYGYTF

D: -
V: TRBV30
J: TRBJ1-1
size: once
DNA: TGTGCCTGGAGTGTACGCGGATTGGGGAACACTGAAGCTTTCTTT
CDR3: CAWSVRGLGNTEAFF

D: -
V: TRBV28
J: TRBJ1-1
size: -
DNA: TGTGCCAGCAGTGGGACCCCCAAGGCTTTCTTT
CDR3: CASSGTPKAFF

D: -
V: TRBV18
J: TRBJ2-5
size: -
DNA: TGTGCCAGCTCACCACTTACAGGAGAAGAGACCCAGTACTTC
CDR3: CASSPLTGEETQYF

D: -
V: TRBV11-3
J: TRBJ2-7
size: once
DNA: TGTGCCAGCAGCTTAGGGACGGGGAGCTCCTACGAGCAGTACTTC
CDR3: CASSLGTGSSYEQYF

D: -
V: TRBV2
J: TRBJ2-6
size: few
DNA: TGTGCCAGCAGTGAAGCGCCTGGCTCTGGGGCCAACGTCCTGACTTTC
CDR3: CASSEAPGSGANVLTF

D: TRBD1
V: TRBV2
J: TRBJ1-5
size: -
DNA: TGTGCCAGCACCGAGGACAGGAGCGATCAGCCCCAGCATTTT
CDR3: CASTEDRSDQPQHF

D: -
V: TRBV19
J: TRBJ1-1
size: -
DNA: TGTGCCAGTAGTATAAACAGCCTAGAAAAAGCTTTCTTT
CDR3: CASSINSLEKAFF

D: TRBD2
V: TRBV5-1
J: TRBJ2-1
size: -
DNA: TGCGCCAGCAGCTCGCGAAGGAGCGGGGAGTCCTACAATGAGCAGTTCTTC
CDR3: CASSSRRSGESYNEQFF

D: TRBD2
V: TRBV28
J: TRBJ2-1
size: once
DNA: TGTGCCAGCAGGTATAGCGGGCTTACCAACATCTACAATGGGCAGTTCTTC
CDR3: CASRYSGLTNIYNGQFF

D: TRBD1
V: TRBV5-1
J: TRBJ2-1
size: -
DNA: TGCGCCAGCAGCTCCCCGGGACAGGGTGTCAATGAGCAGTTCTTC
CDR3: CASSSPGQGVNEQFF

D: TRBD1
V: TRBV9
J: TRBJ1-1
size: few
DNA: TGTGCCAGCAGCGCCCGACAGGGCCATAACACTGAAGCTTTCTTT
CDR3: CASSARQGHNTEAFF

D: -
V: TRBV28
J: TRBJ1-1
size: once
DNA: TGTGCCAGCCTCCGCGATTTATGGACTGAAGCTTTCTTT
CDR3: CASLRDLWTEAFF

D: -
V: TRBV7-2
J: TRBJ1-4
size: -
DNA: TGTGCCAGCAGACATGGACCGAAAGGCCAAAAACTGTTTTTT
CDR3: CASRHGPKGQKLFF

D: -
V: TRBV18
J: TRBJ1-2
size: -
DNA: TGTGCCAGCTCAACAGATAACTATGGCTACACCTTC
CDR3: CASSTDNYGYTF

D: -
V: TRBV9
J: TRBJ1-3
size: -
DNA: TGTGCCAGCAGCGTAAACAGCAGAAACACCATATATTTT
CDR3: CASSVNSRNTIYF

D: -
V: TRBV18
J: TRBJ1-6
size: few
DNA: TGTGCCAGCTCACCAGCCGGCGCGAATTCACCCCTCCACTTT
CDR3: CASSPAGANSPLHF

D: -
V: TRBV6-1
J: TRBJ2-7
size: -
DNA: TGTGCCAGCAGTGGGGCAGGCTCCTACGAGCAGTACTTC
CDR3: CASSGAGSYEQYF

D: -
V: TRBV14
J: TRBJ2-7
size: once
DNA: TGTGCCAGCAGCCCGACGGGGACCTACGAGCAGTACTTC
CDR3: CASSPTGTYEQYF

D: TRBD2
V: TRBV30
J: TRBJ2-3
size: -
DNA: TGTGCCTGGAGTGGGAGAGGGACTAGCGGGGGCACAGATACGCAGTATTTT
CDR3: CAWSGRGTSGGTDTQYF

D: -
V: TRBV19
J: TRBJ1-1
size: -
DNA: TGTGCCAGTTCGCGAGGGGCAGGTCGCATGAACACTGAAGCTTTCTTT
CDR3: CASSRGAGRMNTEAFF